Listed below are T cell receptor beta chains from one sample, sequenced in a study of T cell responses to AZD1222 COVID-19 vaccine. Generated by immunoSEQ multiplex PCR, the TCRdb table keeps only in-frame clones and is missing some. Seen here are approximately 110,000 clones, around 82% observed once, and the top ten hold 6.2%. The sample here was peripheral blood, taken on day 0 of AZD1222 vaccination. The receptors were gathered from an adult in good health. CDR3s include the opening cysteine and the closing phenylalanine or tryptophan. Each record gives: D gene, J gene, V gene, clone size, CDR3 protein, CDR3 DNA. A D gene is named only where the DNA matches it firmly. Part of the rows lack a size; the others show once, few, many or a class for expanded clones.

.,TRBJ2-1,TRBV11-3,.,CASSSIRDSKYNEQFF,TGTGCCAGCAGCTCGATCCGGGACTCGAAATACAATGAGCAGTTCTTC
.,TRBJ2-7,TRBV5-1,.,CASSLEGHYEQYF,TGCGCCAGCAGCTTGGAAGGGCACTACGAGCAGTACTTC
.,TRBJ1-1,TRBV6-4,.,CASSDGRAGAEAFF,TGTGCCAGCAGTGACGGCAGGGCGGGGGCTGAAGCTTTCTTT
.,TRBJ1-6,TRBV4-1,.,CASSQERGHSPLHF,TGCGCCAGCAGCCAAGAACGAGGGCATTCACCCCTCCACTTT
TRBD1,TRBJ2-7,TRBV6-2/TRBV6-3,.,CASSSAGGAAYEQYF,TGTGCCAGCAGTTCCGCAGGGGGTGCAGCCTACGAGCAGTACTTC
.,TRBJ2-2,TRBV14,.,CASSQVGQTQFTGELFF,TGTGCCAGCAGCCAAGTAGGACAGACCCAATTCACCGGGGAGCTGTTTTTT
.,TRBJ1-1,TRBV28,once,CASREDRNTEAFF,TGTGCCAGCAGAGAGGACAGGAACACTGAAGCTTTCTTT
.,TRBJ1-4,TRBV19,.,CASSISGGGYGEKLFF,TGTGCCAGTAGTATTTCGGGAGGAGGTTATGGTGAAAAACTGTTTTTT
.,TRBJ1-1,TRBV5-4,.,CASSVWWDTEAFF,TGTGCCAGCAGCGTCTGGTGGGACACTGAAGCTTTCTTT
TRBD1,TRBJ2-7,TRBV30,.,CAWSLSRTGVSYEQYF,TGTGCCTGGAGTCTGAGTAGGACAGGGGTCTCCTACGAGCAGTACTTC
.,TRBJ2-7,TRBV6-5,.,CASSSQGGSRQYF,TGTGCCAGCAGTTCGCAGGGGGGCTCTCGGCAGTACTTC
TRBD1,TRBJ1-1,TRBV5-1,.,CASSSGTGNTEAFF,TGCGCCAGCAGCAGCGGGACAGGGAATACTGAAGCTTTCTTT
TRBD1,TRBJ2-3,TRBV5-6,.,CASSPGQGDASTDTQYF,TGTGCCAGCAGCCCCGGCCAGGGGGACGCTAGCACAGATACGCAGTATTTT
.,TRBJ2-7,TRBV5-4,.,CASSNSGYEQYF,TGTGCCAGCAGCAACAGCGGCTACGAGCAGTACTTC
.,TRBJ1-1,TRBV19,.,CASSIEPGRGTEAFF,TGTGCCAGTAGTATAGAACCAGGGCGAGGCACTGAAGCTTTCTTT
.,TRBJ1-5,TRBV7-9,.,CASSLGSGIYQPQHF,TGTGCCAGCAGCTTGGGGAGTGGGATCTATCAGCCCCAGCATTTT
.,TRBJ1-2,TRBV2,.,CASRGGAYYGYTF,TGTGCCAGCCGGGGCGGAGCCTACTATGGCTACACCTTC
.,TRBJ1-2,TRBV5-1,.,CASSLDGANYGYTF,TGCGCCAGCAGCTTGGACGGGGCCAACTATGGCTACACCTTC